The 7 T cell receptor beta chains below all came from one sample that was sequenced in a study of cytotoxic CD8 clonotypes in ibrutinib-treated CLL. The table came from immunoSEQ multiplex PCR; TCRdb's copy has only in-frame clones and leaves some out. The sample includes 20,000 to 30,000 clones, more than 65% of them seen just once. The source material was PBMCs, sampled after 12 months of ibrutinib treatment. The receptors shown here come from a human donor with chronic lymphocytic leukemia.

In nucleotides, the CDR3 is TGTGCCAGCAGCTTGAGTGACGGGACAGGATCCTACGAGCAGTACTTC. Encoded protein: CASSLSDGTGSYEQYF. This rearrangement joins TRBV5-4 to TRBJ2-7; 8 bases are a match to TRBD1. V was clipped by 1 base and J by 1 base; unmatched bases: 7. CDR1 SGHNT and CDR2 YYREEE come from the germline V gene (reference sequence). The CDR3 loop spans 16 amino acids.

This chain uses TRBV2 with TRBJ2-3, with 8 bases aligning to TRBD1. Trimming at V came to 7 bases and at J to 3 bases, leaving 6 bases not matched to a gene. In germline, CDR1 is SNHLY, CDR2 FYNNEI. The CDR3 contains 14 residues. The CDR3 DNA reads TGTGCCAGCAAGGTCGGACAGGGAACAGATACGCAGTATTTT. Translating it yields CASKVGQGTDTQYF.

V is TRBV19 and J is TRBJ1-4, with D possibly being TRBD1 (5 bases). This CDR3 contains 16 residues. V lost 5 bases and J 0 bases, leaving 13 bases between the germline ends. Germline CDR1 reads LNHDA; CDR2 reads SQIVND (reference sequence). The CDR3 DNA reads as TGTGCCAGTAGTTACCAGGGAGGGGCAACTAATGAAAAACTGTTTTTT. Amino acids: CASSYQGGATNEKLFF. Complete variable domain (other parts from reference TRBV19 and TRBJ1-4): DGGITQSPKYLFRKEGQNVTLSCEQNLNHDAMYWYRQDPGQGLRLIYYSQIVNDFQKGDIAEGYSVSREKKESFPLTVTSAQKNPTAFYLCASSYQGGATNEKLFFGSGTQLSVL.

The CDR3 loop is CASSYYGTRGEQFF. The CDR3 coding sequence is TGTGCCAGCAGTTACTACGGGACTAGGGGCGAGCAGTTCTTC. J is TRBJ2-1 and V is TRBV6-5, with 8 bases matching TRBD2. This CDR3 spans 14 amino acids. The V gene's germline CDR1 is MNHEY and CDR2 SVGAGI. J lost 10 bases, V lost 1 base, and 6 bases had no gene match.

The J gene is TRBJ1-2, the V gene TRBV5-1; D is possibly TRBD1 (6 bases). Germline values: CDR1 SGHRS, CDR2 YFSETQ. CDR3 length: 13 residues. Between the trimmed V and J ends, which lost 4 bases and 7 bases, there was a span of 14 bases. The CDR3 spells CASSTQGLSGYTF. Written as DNA, the CDR3 is TGCGCCAGCAGCACACAGGGTTTAAGTGGCTACACCTTC.

This clone was seen more than once but under ten times. This chain joins TRBV19 and TRBJ1-2; TRBD1 aligns across 8 bases. The CDR3 extends over 15 amino acids. The germline gives CDR1 LNHDA, CDR2 SQIVND (reference sequence). V lost 8 bases to trimming and J lost 0 bases; unmatched junction nucleotides: 8. CDR3: CASRQGTKANYGYTF. Here the CDR3 DNA reads TGTGCCAGTCGACAGGGGACGAAAGCTAACTATGGCTACACCTTC.

This clone was seen once. V is TRBV6-5 and J is TRBJ2-7; 8 nucleotides match TRBD2. Per germline, CDR1 MNHEY and CDR2 SVGAGI. The CDR3 is made up of 15 amino acids. Germline trimming cut 6 bases from V and 3 bases from J; bases unmatched to any gene: 10. The CDR3 DNA follows: TGTGCCAGCAGCCTACGGGAGGGGAAAAACTACGAGCAGTACTTC. Its protein product is CASSLREGKNYEQYF.